The clone carrying this T cell receptor (beta chain) is classed as medium-sized. The entry originates in a study of T cells in localized non-small cell lung cancer. Germline CDR1 MNHGY, CDR2 SAAAGT. The length of the CDR3 is 15 residues. V lost 7 bases to trimming and J lost 12 bases, with 28 bases between them. Profiled with immunoSEQ multiplex PCR; TCRdb holds only in-frame clones, not every one. The sample has more than 2,500 clones; 28% are singletons. The source was normal lung tissue next to the tumor, collected before any cancer treatment. This receptor was taken from a woman between 40 and 69 years old with stage I lung adenocarcinoma. The chain links TRBV6-8 to TRBJ2-7; D might be TRBD1 or TRBD2, each matching 5 bases. The DNA for the CDR3 is TGTGCCAGCACGGATGGTAGGGGACCTATCCCTGATCCGTACTTC. Protein product: CASTDGRGPIPDPYF.